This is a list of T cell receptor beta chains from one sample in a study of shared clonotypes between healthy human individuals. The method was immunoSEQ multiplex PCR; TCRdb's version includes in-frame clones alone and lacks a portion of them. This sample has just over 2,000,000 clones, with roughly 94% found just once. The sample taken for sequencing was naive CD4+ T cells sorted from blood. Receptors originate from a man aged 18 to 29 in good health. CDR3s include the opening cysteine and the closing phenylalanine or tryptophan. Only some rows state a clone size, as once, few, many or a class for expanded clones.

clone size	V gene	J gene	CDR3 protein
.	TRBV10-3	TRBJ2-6	CAISPSGANVLTF
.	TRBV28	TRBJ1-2	CASSLGQGARGYTF
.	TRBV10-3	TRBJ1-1	CAIAGGDTEAFF
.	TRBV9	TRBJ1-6	CASSGGMGQRNSPLHF
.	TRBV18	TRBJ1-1	CASFDRGTEAFF
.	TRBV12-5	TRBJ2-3	CASGLVGRRTDTQYF
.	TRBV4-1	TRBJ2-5	CASSQDQGNQETQYF
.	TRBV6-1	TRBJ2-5	CASSDGDRGLLWETQYF
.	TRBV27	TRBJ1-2	CASSLFGLGEGGYTF
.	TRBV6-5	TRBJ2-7	CASGDRGYEQYF
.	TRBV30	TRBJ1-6	CAWSAPNSPLHF
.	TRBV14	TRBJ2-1	CASSQEGLGNEQFF
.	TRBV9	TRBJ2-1	CASSVNLNNEQFF
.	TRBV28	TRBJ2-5	CASTVPMGEQYF
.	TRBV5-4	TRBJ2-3	CASSIGGPDTQYF
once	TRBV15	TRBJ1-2	CATSRGDGEGYGYTF
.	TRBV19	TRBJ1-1	CASSPRTGEGTEAFF